The 8 T cell receptor beta chains below come from one sample, sequenced in a study of graft-versus-host responses after intestinal transplantation. These receptors' targets are unknown. Sequencing used immunoSEQ multiplex PCR; TCRdb keeps in-frame clones, though not all of them. The data show 70,000 or so clones, over 75% seen once. The sample consisted of unstimulated CD4+ T cells sorted from spleen or lymph node cells, taken before transplant. Source of these receptors: a human donor who was the organ donor for an intestinal transplant.

This clone was observed once. V and J are TRBV30 and TRBJ1-1; no clear D gene. Germline CDR1 is GTSNPN and CDR2 is SVGIG (reference sequence). The CDR3 is 13 amino acids. Deletions cut 2 bases from V and 0 bases from J, with 7 bases between. CDR3 loop: CAWSQQMNTEAFF. Written as DNA, the CDR3 is TGTGCCTGGAGTCAACAGATGAACACTGAAGCTTTCTTT. Complete variable domain (other parts from reference TRBV30 and TRBJ1-1): SQTIHQWPATLVQPVGSPLSLECTVEGTSNPNLYWYRQAAGRGLQLLFYSVGIGQISSEVPQNLSASRPQDRQFILSSKKLLLSDSGFYLCAWSQQMNTEAFFGQGTRLTVV.

This clone was detected only a few times. The gene calls are TRBV5-1 and TRBJ1-6; D perhaps matches TRBD1 (6 bases). The V gene lost 1 base and the J gene lost 5 bases, with 10 bases spanning the gap. Germline V gene sequence: CDR1 SGHRS, CDR2 YFSETQ. CDR3 length: 15 amino acids. CDR3 DNA: TGCGCCAGCAGCTTGAGAGGGGGAGATAATTCACCCCTCCACTTT. Translation: CASSLRGGDNSPLHF.

This clone was detected only a few times. This rearrangement joins TRBV15 to TRBJ2-5, with a tentative D call TRBD2 (6 bases). Germline CDR1 LNHNV, CDR2 YYDKDF (reference sequence). Trimming shortened V by 3 bases and J by 5 bases, and 19 bases separated the two germline ends. This CDR3 contains 16 residues. The CDR3 DNA follows: TGTGCCACCAGCAGGGACGGGAGATCCTTGGGGGAGACCCAGTACTTC. Residues: CATSRDGRSLGETQYF.

The chain links TRBV30 to TRBJ2-3, with 9 bases identical to TRBD1. V trimming: 7 bases; J trimming: 2 bases; junction bases outside the gene matches: 7. Germline lookup yields CDR1 GTSNPN and CDR2 SVGIG (reference sequence). This CDR3 has 14 residues. The CDR3: CALTDRGLTDTQYF. As DNA, the CDR3 is TGTGCCTTAACGGACAGGGGACTCACAGATACGCAGTATTTT.

The DNA of the CDR3 is TGTGCCAGCAGCTTAGTCGGCGGCAGGGGGAAAGGTGGTGGCAATCAGCCCCAGCATTTT. Protein product: CASSLVGGRGKGGGNQPQHF. The chain links TRBV7-8 to TRBJ1-5; 7 bases line up with TRBD1. The junction had 17 bases not matched to a gene; V was cut back by 1 base and J by 2 bases. The CDR3 extends over 20 amino acids. Germline V lookup: CDR1 SGHVS, CDR2 FQNEAQ.

V and J are TRBV7-5 and TRBJ2-7; the table's D call, TRBD2, was not checked against the DNA. TRBV7-5 is designated a pseudogene. CDR3 length: 16 amino acids. This CDR3 reads CARSPLEGTCSYEQYV. The CDR3 DNA reads TGTGCCAGAAGCCCCCTTGAGGGCACATGCTCCTACGAGCAGTACGTC.

The rearrangement uses TRBV10-3 and TRBJ1-6; TRBD1 matches at 8 bases. CDR1 and CDR2 from the germline V gene are ENHRY and SYGVKD. The V gene end was trimmed by 5 bases and the J gene end by 10 bases; junction bases not matched to a gene: 10. CDR3 size: 15 residues. The CDR3 loop is CAISTRTGNTSPLHF. As DNA, the CDR3 is TGTGCCATCAGTACGAGGACAGGGAATACGTCACCCCTCCACTTT.

This clone was seen a handful of times. The gene calls are TRBV19 and TRBJ1-1; D call uncertain. The CDR3 is made up of 13 amino acids. In germline, CDR1 is LNHDA, CDR2 SQIVND (reference sequence). Trimming took off 9 bases at V and 0 bases at J, with 11 bases between the two ends. CDR3 nucleotides: TGTGCCAGCAGGCGGGCTATGAACACTGAAGCTTTCTTT. Its protein product is CASRRAMNTEAFF.